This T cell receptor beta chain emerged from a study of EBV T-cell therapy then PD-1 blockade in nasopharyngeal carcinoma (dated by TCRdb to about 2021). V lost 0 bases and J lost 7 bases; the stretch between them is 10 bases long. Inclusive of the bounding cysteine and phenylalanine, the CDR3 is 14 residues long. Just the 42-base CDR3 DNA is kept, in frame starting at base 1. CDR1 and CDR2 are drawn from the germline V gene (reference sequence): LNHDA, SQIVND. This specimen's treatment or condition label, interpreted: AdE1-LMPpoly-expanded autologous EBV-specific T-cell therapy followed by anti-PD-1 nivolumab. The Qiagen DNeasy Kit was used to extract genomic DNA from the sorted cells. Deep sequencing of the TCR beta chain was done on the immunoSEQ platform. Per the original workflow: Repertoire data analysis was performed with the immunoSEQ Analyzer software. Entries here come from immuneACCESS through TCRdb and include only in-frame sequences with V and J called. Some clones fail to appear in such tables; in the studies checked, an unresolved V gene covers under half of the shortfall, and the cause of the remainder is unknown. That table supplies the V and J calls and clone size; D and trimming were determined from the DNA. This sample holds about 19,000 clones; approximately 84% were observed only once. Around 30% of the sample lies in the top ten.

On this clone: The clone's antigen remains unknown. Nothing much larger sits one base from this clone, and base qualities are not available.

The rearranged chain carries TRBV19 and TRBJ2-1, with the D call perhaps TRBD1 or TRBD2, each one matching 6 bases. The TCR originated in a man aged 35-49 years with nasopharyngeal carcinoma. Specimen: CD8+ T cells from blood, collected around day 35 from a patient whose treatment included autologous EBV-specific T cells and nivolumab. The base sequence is TGTGCCAGTAGTATAGATCAGGGGAGGAATGAGCAGTTCTTC. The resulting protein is CASSIDQGRNEQFF.